Following are 2 T cell receptor beta chains from one sample sequenced in a study of early T cells in non-severe SARS-CoV-2 infection. TCRdb itself ran the 5' RACE reads through MiXCR, one entry per CDR3 protein. The sample shows 50,000 to 70,000 distinct CDR3 sequences, under 15% of them seen only once. The sample taken for sequencing was whole blood. Receptor source: an adult who was a healthcare worker with PCR-confirmed SARS-CoV-2 infection or an uninfected control (not recorded which).

This clonotype was seen a few times. This chain uses TRBV12-3 or TRBV12-4 with TRBJ1-2, with D perhaps TRBD1 (6 bases). CDR3 size: 13 residues. Trimming took 6 bases from V and 7 from J, leaving 15 bases between them. CDR3 protein: CASRPGGAFGYTF. The CDR3 DNA is TGTGCCAGCAGACCCGGGGGCGCGTTTGGCTACACCTTC.

This clonotype was seen repeatedly, ten times or more. The V call is TRBV11-2, the J call TRBJ2-5, with D perhaps matching TRBD1 or TRBD2 (5 bases each). The CDR3 runs to 13 residues. V gave up 8 bases and J gave up 1 base, with 11 bases separating them. Germline V gene sequence: CDR1 SGHAT, CDR2 FQNNGV. The CDR3 DNA reads TGTGCCAGCGGGGGAGTTGCCCAAGAGACCCAGTACTTC. This codes for CASGGVAQETQYF. Combining the CDR3 with reference TRBV11-2 and TRBJ2-5 gives the whole variable domain EAGVAQSPRYKIIEKRQSVAFWCNPISGHATLYWYQQILGQGPKLLIQFQNNGVVDDSQLPKDRFSAERLKGVDSTLKIQPAKLEDSAVYLCASGGVAQETQYFGPGTRLLVL.